A selection of T cell receptor beta chains follows, all from one sample in a study of graft-versus-host responses after intestinal transplantation. These receptors' antigens are unknown. Clones were read by immunoSEQ multiplex PCR, and TCRdb kept only the in-frame ones, dropping some. The data contain roughly 120,000 clones, 90% to 95% of them singletons. The sample in question was unstimulated CD4+ T cells sorted from spleen or lymph node cells, obtained before transplant. The receptors here all came from a human donor who was the organ donor for an intestinal transplant. Each CDR3 is given with its conserved first and last residue. Fields, in order: D gene, J gene, V gene, CDR3 protein. The D gene is left open where the match is weak.

. TRBJ2-6 TRBV6-4 CASSDSNSGANVLTF
. TRBJ2-7 TRBV6-4 CASSEFGGPLGEQYF
. TRBJ1-5 TRBV19 CASSMVPWPQHF
. TRBJ1-2 TRBV19 CASSIRQTDYGYTF
. TRBJ1-2 TRBV10-3 CAISESMAGTTYGYTF
. TRBJ1-3 TRBV2 CASSGQSSGNTIYF
. TRBJ1-5 TRBV6-6 CASSYGTVGNQPQHF
TRBD2 TRBJ2-4 TRBV19 CATQPGLENIQYF
TRBD1 TRBJ2-7 TRBV7-2 CASSPRTGGDDEQYF
. TRBJ1-2 TRBV19 CASSIDYLYENYGYTF